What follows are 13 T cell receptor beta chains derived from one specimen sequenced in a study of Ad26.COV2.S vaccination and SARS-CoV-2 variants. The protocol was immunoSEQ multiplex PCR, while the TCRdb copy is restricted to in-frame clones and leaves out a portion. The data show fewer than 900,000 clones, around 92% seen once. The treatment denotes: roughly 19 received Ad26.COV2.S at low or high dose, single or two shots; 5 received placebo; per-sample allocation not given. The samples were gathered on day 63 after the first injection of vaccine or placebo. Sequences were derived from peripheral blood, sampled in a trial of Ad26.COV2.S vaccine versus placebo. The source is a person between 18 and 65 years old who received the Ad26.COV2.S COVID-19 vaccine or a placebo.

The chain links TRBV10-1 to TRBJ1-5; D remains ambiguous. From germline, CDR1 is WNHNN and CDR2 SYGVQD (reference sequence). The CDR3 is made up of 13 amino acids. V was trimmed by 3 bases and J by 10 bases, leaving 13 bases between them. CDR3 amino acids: CASSDGVRSPQHF. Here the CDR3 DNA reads TGCGCCAGCAGTGACGGAGTCCGATCACCCCAGCATTTT.

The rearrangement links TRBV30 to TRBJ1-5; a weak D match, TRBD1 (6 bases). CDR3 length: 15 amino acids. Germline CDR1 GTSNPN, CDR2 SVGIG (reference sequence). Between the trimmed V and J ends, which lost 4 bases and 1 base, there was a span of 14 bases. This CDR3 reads CAWTGGAGSNQPQHF. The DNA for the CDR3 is TGTGCCTGGACGGGGGGCGCAGGAAGCAATCAGCCCCAGCATTTT.

The CDR3 protein is CASSFGGLRIQYF. DNA of the CDR3: TGTGCCAGCAGTTTCGGGGGCCTACGGATTCAGTACTTC. The chain recombines TRBV12-3 or TRBV12-4 with TRBJ2-4; D could derive from TRBD1 or TRBD2 (6 bases each). V dropped 3 bases and J dropped 10 bases, with 13 bases sitting between them. This CDR3 has 13 amino acids.

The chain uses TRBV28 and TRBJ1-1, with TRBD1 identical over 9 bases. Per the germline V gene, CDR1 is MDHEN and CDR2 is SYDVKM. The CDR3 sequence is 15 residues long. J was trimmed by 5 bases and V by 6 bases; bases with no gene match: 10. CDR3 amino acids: CASSPGQGRGTEAFF. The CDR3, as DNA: TGTGCCAGCAGCCCGGGACAGGGCCGGGGAACTGAAGCTTTCTTT.

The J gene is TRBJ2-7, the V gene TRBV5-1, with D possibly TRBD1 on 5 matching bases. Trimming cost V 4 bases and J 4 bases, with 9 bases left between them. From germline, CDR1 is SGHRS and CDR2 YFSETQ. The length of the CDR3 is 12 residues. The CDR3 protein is CASSINRYEQYF. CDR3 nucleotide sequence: TGCGCCAGCAGCATTAACAGGTACGAGCAGTACTTC.

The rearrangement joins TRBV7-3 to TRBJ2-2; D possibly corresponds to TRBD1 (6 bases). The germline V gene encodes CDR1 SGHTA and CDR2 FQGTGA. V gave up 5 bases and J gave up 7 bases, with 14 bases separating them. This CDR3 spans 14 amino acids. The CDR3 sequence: CASSHYRDHGELFF. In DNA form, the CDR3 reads TGTGCCAGCAGCCACTACAGGGACCACGGGGAGCTGTTTTTT.

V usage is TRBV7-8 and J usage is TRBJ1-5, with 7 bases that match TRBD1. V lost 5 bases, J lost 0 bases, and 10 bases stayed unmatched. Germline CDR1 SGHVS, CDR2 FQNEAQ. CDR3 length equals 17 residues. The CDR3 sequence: CASSPGWDSNSNQPQHF. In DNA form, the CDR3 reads TGTGCCAGCAGCCCGGGGTGGGACAGTAATAGCAATCAGCCCCAGCATTTT.

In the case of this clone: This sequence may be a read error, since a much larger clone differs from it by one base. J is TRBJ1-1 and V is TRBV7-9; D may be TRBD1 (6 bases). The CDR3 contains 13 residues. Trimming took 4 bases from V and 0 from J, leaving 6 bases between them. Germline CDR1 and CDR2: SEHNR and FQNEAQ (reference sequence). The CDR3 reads CASSWTVNTEAFF. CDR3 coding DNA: TGTGCCAGCAGCTGGACAGTGAACACTGAAGCTTTCTTT.

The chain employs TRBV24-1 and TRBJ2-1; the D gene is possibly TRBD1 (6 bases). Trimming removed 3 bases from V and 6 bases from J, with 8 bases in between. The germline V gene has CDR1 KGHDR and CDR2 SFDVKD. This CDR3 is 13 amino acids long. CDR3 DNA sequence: TGTGCCACCAGTGATGGACAGTTCAATGAGCAGTTCTTC. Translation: CATSDGQFNEQFF.

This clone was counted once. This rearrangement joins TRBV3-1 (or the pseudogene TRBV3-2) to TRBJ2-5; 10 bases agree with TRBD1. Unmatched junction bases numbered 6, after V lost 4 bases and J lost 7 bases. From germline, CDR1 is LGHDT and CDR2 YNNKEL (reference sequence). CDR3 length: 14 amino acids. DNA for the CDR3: TGTGCCAGCAGCCCGGGACAGGGGTCGGGGACCCAGTACTTC. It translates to CASSPGQGSGTQYF.

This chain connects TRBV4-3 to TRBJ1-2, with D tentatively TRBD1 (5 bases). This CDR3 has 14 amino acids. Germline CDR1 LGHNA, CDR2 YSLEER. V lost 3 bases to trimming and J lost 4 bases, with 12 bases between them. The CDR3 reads CASSHYEGTYGYTF. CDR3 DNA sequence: TGCGCCAGCAGCCATTACGAGGGGACCTATGGCTACACCTTC.

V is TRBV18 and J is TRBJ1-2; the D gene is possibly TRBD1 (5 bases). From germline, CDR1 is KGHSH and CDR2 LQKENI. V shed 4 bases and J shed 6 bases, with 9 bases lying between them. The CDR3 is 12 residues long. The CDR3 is CASSLRDHGYTF. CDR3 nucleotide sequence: TGTGCCAGCTCACTCAGGGACCATGGCTACACCTTC.

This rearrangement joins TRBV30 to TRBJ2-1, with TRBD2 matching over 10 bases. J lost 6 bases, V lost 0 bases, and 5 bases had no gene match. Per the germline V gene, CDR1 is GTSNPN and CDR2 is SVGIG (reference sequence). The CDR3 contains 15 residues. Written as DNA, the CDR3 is TGTGCCTGGAGTGTAGAAGCGGGAGGGCTCAATGAGCAGTTCTTC. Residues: CAWSVEAGGLNEQFF.